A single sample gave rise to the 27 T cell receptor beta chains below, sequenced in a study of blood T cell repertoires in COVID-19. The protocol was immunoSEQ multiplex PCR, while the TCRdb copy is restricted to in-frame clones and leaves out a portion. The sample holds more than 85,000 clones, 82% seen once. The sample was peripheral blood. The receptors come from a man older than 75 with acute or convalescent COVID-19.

The CDR3 coding sequence is TGTGCCAGCTTCACAGCCATGAACACTGAAGCTTTCTTT. It is translated as CASFTAMNTEAFF. The J gene is TRBJ1-1, the V gene TRBV28; D unclear. CDR1 is MDHEN and CDR2 is SYDVKM in the germline V gene. V lost 8 bases and J lost 0, with 10 bases in between. The CDR3 totals 13 residues. Filled out from reference TRBV28 and TRBJ1-1, the complete variable domain reads DVKVTQSSRYLVKRTGEKVFLECVQDMDHENMFWYRQDPGLGLRLIYFSYDVKMKEKGDIPEGYSVSREKKERFSLILESASTNQTSMYLCASFTAMNTEAFFGQGTRLTVV.

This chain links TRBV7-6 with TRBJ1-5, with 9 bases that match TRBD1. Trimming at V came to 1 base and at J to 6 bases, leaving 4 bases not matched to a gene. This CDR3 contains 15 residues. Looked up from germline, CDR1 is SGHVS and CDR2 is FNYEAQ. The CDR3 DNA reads TGTGCCAGCAGCTTAGGGGGACAGGGCGGTCAGCCCCAGCATTTT. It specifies CASSLGGQGGQPQHF. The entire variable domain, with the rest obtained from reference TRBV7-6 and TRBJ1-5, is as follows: GAGVSQSPRYKVTKRGQDVALRCDPISGHVSLYWYRQALGQGPEFLTYFNYEAQQDKSGLPNDRFSAERPEGSISTLTIQRTEQRDSAMYRCASSLGGQGGQPQHFGDGTRLSIL.

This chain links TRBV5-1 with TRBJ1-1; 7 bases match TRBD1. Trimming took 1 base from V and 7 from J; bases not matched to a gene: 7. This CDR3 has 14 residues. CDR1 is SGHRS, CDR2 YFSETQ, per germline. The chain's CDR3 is CASSLYRGWGEAFF. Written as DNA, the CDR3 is TGCGCCAGCAGCTTGTACAGGGGATGGGGTGAAGCTTTCTTT. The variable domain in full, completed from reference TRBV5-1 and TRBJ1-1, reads KAGVTQTPRYLIKTRGQQVTLSCSPISGHRSVSWYQQTPGQGLQFLFEYFSETQRNKGNFPGRFSGRQFSNSRSEMNVSTLELGDSALYLCASSLYRGWGEAFFGQGTRLTVV.

Here the CDR3 DNA reads TGTGCCAGCAGTCCGTCCTACCATGCCTCTGGAAACACCATATATTTT. Amino acid sequence: CASSPSYHASGNTIYF. V usage is TRBV28 and J usage is TRBJ1-3; D uncertain. The CDR3 has 16 residues. Looked up from germline, CDR1 is MDHEN and CDR2 is SYDVKM. V was clipped by 5 bases and J by 0 bases, with 14 bases between them.

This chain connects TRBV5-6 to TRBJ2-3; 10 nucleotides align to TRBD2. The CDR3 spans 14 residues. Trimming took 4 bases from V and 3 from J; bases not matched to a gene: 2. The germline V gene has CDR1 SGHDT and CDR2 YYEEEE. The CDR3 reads CASSLAGATDTQYF. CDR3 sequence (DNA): TGTGCCAGCAGCCTAGCGGGAGCGACAGATACGCAGTATTTT.

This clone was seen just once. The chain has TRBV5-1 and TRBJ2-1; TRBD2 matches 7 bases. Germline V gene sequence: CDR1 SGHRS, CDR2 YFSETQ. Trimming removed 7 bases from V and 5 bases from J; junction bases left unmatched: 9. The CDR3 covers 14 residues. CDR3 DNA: TGCGCCAGCGAGACTAGCTCCCGGCACAATGAGCAGTTCTTC. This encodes CASETSSRHNEQFF.

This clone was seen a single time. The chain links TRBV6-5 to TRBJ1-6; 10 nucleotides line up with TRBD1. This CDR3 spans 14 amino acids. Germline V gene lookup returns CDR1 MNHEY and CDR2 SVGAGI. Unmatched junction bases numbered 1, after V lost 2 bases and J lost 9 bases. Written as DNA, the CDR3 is TGTGCCAGCAGTTACGACAGGGGGCCTTCACCCCTCCACTTT. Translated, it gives CASSYDRGPSPLHF.

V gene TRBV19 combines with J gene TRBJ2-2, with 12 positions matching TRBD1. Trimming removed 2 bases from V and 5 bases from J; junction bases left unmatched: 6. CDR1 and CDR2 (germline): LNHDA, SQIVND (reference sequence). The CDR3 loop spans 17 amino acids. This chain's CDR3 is CASSIPRDRGRTGELFF. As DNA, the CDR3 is TGTGCCAGTAGTATACCCCGGGACAGGGGGCGTACCGGGGAGCTGTTTTTT.

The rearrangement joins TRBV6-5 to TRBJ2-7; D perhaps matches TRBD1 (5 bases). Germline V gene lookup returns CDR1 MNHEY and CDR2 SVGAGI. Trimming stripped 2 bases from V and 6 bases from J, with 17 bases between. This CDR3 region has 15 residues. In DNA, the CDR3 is TGTGCCAGCAGTTACACCCGAGGCAGGGCTGGCGAGCAGTACTTC. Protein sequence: CASSYTRGRAGEQYF.

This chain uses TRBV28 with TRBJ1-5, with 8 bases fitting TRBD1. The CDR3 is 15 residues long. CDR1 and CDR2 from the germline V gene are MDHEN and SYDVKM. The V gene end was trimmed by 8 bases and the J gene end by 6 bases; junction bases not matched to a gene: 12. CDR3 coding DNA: TGTGCCAGCTTCTATAATCAGGGGGCGGGTCAGCCCCAGCATTTT. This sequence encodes CASFYNQGAGQPQHF.

CDR3 loop: CSLGGPSAGYTF. CDR3 sequence (DNA): TGCAGCCTCGGAGGGCCCAGCGCTGGCTACACCTTC. This chain uses TRBV29-1 with TRBJ1-2; D is uncertain. This CDR3 spans 12 amino acids. The germline V gene encodes CDR1 SQVTM and CDR2 ANQGSEA. Trimming shortened V by 8 bases and J by 7 bases, and 17 bases separated the two germline ends.

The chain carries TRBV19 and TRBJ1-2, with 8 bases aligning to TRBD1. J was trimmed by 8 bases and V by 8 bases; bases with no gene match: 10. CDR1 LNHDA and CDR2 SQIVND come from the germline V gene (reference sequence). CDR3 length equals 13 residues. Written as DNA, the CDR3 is TGTGCCAGTGCGGACAGGGCGGTTGACGGCTACACCTTC. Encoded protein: CASADRAVDGYTF.

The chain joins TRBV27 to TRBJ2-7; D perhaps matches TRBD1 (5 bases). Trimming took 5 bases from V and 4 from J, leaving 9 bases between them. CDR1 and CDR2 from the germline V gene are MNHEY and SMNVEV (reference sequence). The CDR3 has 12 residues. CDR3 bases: TGTGCCAGCAGTCTAGACAGATACGAGCAGTACTTC. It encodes CASSLDRYEQYF.

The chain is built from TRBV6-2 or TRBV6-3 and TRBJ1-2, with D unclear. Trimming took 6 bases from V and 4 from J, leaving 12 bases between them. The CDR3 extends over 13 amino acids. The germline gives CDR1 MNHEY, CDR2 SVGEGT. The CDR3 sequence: CASSLPGIYGYTF. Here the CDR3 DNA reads TGTGCCAGCAGCTTACCGGGAATCTATGGCTACACCTTC.

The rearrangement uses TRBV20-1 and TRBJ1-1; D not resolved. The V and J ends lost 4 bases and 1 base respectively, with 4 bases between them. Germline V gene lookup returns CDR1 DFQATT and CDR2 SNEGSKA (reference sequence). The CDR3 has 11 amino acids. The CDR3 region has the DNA TGCAGTGCTACTACGAACACTGAAGCTTTCTTT. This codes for CSATTNTEAFF.

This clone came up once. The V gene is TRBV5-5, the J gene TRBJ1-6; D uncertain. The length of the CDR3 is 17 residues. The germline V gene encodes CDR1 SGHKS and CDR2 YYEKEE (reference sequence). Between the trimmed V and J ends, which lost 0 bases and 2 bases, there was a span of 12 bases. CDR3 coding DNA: TGTGCCAGCAGCTTGGCCGGTGTGGGCACCTATAATTCACCCCTCCACTTT. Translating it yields CASSLAGVGTYNSPLHF.

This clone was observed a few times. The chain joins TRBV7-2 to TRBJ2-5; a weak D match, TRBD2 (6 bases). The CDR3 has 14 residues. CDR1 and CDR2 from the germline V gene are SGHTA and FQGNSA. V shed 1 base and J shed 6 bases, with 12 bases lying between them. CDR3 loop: CASSLEGLSKTQYF. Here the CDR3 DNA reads TGTGCCAGCAGCTTAGAGGGACTCTCGAAGACCCAGTACTTC. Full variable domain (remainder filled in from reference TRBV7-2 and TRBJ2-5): GAGVSQSPSNKVTEKGKDVELRCDPISGHTALYWYRQSLGQGLEFLIYFQGNSAPDKSGLPSDRFSAERTGGSVSTLTIQRTQQEDSAVYLCASSLEGLSKTQYFGPGTRLLVL.

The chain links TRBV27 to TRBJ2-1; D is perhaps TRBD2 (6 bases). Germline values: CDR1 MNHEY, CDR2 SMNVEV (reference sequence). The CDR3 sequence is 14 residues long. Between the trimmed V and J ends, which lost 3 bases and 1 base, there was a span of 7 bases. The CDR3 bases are TGTGCCAGCAGTTTCGGGGGTTCCTACAATGAGCAGTTCTTC. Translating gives CASSFGGSYNEQFF.

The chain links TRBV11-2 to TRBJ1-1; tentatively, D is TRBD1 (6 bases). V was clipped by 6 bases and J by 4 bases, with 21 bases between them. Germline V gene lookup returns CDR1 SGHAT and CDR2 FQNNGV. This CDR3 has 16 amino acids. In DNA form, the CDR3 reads TGTGCCAGCAGAGGCAGGGGACGGGTGGGTGGCACTGAAGCTTTCTTT. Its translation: CASRGRGRVGGTEAFF.

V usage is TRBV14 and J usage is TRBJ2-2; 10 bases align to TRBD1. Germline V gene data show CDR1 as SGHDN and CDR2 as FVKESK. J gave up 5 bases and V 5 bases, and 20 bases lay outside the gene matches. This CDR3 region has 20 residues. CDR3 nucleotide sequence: TGTGCCAGCAGCACCCGGGACAGGGGATTGATGGAAGGGCCTACCGGGGAGCTGTTTTTT. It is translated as CASSTRDRGLMEGPTGELFF.

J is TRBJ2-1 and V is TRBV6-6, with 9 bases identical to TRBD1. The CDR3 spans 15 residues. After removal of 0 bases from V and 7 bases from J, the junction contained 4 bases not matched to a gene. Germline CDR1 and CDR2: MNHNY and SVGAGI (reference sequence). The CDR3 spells CASSYSGQGRNEQFF. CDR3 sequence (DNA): TGTGCCAGCAGTTACTCGGGACAGGGAAGGAATGAGCAGTTCTTC.

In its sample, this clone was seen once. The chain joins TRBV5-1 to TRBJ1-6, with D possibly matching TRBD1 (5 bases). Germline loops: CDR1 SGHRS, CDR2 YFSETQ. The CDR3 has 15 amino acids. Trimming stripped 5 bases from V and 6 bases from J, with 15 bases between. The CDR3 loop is CASRVITGVNSPLHF. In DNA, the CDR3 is TGCGCCAGCAGGGTTATAACAGGAGTTAATTCACCCCTCCACTTT.

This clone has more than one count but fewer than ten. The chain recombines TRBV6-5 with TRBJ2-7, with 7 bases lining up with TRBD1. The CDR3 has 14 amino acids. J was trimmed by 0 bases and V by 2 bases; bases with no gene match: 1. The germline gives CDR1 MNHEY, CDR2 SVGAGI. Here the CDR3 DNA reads TGTGCCAGCAGTTACGACAGGGTCTCCTACGAGCAGTACTTC. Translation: CASSYDRVSYEQYF.

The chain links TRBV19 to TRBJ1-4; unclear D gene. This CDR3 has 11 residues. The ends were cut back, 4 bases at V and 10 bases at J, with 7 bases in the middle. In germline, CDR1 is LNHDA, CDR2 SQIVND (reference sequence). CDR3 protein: CASSNLRKLFF. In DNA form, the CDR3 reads TGTGCCAGTAGTAACTTAAGAAAACTGTTTTTT.

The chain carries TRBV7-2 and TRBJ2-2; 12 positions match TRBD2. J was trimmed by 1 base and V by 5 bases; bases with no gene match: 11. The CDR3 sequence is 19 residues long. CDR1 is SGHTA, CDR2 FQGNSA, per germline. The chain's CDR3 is CASSPGLAGRSVNTGELFF. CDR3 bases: TGTGCCAGCAGCCCCGGACTAGCGGGGCGATCAGTGAACACCGGGGAGCTGTTTTTT.

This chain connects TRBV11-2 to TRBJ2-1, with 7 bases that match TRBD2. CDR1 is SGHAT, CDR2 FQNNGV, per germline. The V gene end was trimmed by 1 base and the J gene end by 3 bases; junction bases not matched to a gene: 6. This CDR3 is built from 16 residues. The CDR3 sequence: CASSLVLGGGYNEQFF. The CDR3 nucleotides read TGTGCCAGCAGCTTAGTTCTTGGCGGGGGCTACAATGAGCAGTTCTTC.

The CDR3 DNA reads as TGTGCCAGTAGTTCCCTACAGGGACGGGGCCAAGAGACCCAGTACTTC. Translated: CASSSLQGRGQETQYF. The chain couples TRBV19 to TRBJ2-5, with D maybe TRBD1 (6 bases). This CDR3 spans 16 amino acids. V was pared by 5 bases and J by 1 base, with 17 bases between. Germline V CDR1 and CDR2: LNHDA, SQIVND (reference sequence). Full variable domain (missing parts from reference TRBV19 and TRBJ2-5): DGGITQSPKYLFRKEGQNVTLSCEQNLNHDAMYWYRQDPGQGLRLIYYSQIVNDFQKGDIAEGYSVSREKKESFPLTVTSAQKNPTAFYLCASSSLQGRGQETQYFGPGTRLLVL.